The 29 T cell receptor beta chains below come from one sample, sequenced in a study of T cell repertoires in cytomegalovirus infection. TCRdb recomputed calls from the reads with MiXCR, one row per CDR3 protein. The data hold approximately 500,000 distinct CDR3 sequences, with approximately 15% observed a single time. The specimen sequenced was CD8+ T cells from PBMCs. The source of these receptors is a human donor in good health (CMV status not recorded). Some clones in this sample may be carry-over from other donors' samples.

This clonotype was picked up a small number of times. The chain has TRBV15 and TRBJ1-1; TRBD1 agrees at 8 bases. V lost 3 bases and J lost 5; bases outside the gene matches: 8. The CDR3 consists of 15 residues. CDR1 is LNHNV and CDR2 is YYDKDF in the germline V gene (reference sequence). The CDR3, as DNA: TGTGCCACCAGCAGGTATACAGGGGGGAGTACTGAAGCTTTCTTT. This codes for CATSRYTGGSTEAFF.

This rearrangement joins TRBV5-1 to TRBJ2-3; 8 nucleotides align to TRBD2. CDR3 length: 14 amino acids. CDR1 and CDR2 (germline): SGHRS, YFSETQ. Unmatched junction bases numbered 4, after V lost 1 base and J lost 6 bases. The chain's CDR3 is CASSLKREYDTQYF. For the CDR3, the DNA is TGCGCCAGCAGCTTGAAGCGGGAGTATGATACGCAGTATTTT. Looking up the rest from reference TRBV5-1 and TRBJ2-3 gives the full variable domain: KAGVTQTPRYLIKTRGQQVTLSCSPISGHRSVSWYQQTPGQGLQFLFEYFSETQRNKGNFPGRFSGRQFSNSRSEMNVSTLELGDSALYLCASSLKREYDTQYFGPGTRLTVL.

In its sample, this clonotype was seen many times. The gene calls are TRBV7-9 and TRBJ2-4; D might be TRBD1 or TRBD2, each matching 5 bases. The CDR3 extends over 16 amino acids. Germline loops: CDR1 SEHNR, CDR2 FQNEAQ (reference sequence). The V end was cut by 7 bases, the J end by 6 bases, with 22 bases between. The CDR3 sequence: CASTDTRTRGSNIQYF. The CDR3 DNA reads as TGTGCCAGCACCGATACCCGCACGAGGGGCTCAAACATTCAGTACTTC.

V gene TRBV9 combines with J gene TRBJ1-3; D is ambiguous. The CDR3 totals 15 residues. Germline lookup yields CDR1 SGDLS and CDR2 YYNGEE. Trimming took off 0 bases at V and 2 bases at J, with 9 bases between the two ends. The CDR3 sequence: CASSVAVGAGNTIYF. In DNA form, the CDR3 reads TGTGCCAGCAGCGTAGCTGTGGGAGCTGGAAACACCATATATTTT. The complete variable domain, with remaining parts taken from reference TRBV9 and TRBJ1-3, reads DSGVTQTPKHLITATGQRVTLRCSPRSGDLSVYWYQQSLDQGLQFLIQYYNGEERAKGNILERFSAQQFPDLHSELNLSSLELGDSALYFCASSVAVGAGNTIYFGEGSWLTVV.

The chain employs TRBV30 and TRBJ2-3; D may be TRBD2 (5 bases). The germline gives CDR1 GTSNPN, CDR2 SVGIG (reference sequence). The CDR3 consists of 15 residues. V shed 0 bases and J shed 0 bases, with 10 bases lying between them. Here the CDR3 reads CAWSVTSGSTDTQYF. In DNA, the CDR3 is TGTGCCTGGAGTGTAACCAGCGGAAGCACAGATACGCAGTATTTT.

This clonotype occurred a few times. The gene calls are TRBV28 and TRBJ2-3; perhaps TRBD1 as D (6 bases). Per the germline V gene, CDR1 is MDHEN and CDR2 is SYDVKM. V lost 4 bases and J 5 bases, leaving 7 bases between the germline ends. This CDR3 is built from 12 residues. Here the CDR3 reads CASSSGVDTQYF. The CDR3 DNA reads TGTGCCAGCAGTTCAGGGGTAGATACGCAGTATTTT.

This clonotype was picked up many times. The chain uses TRBV10-3 and TRBJ2-3; 8 positions match TRBD1. The CDR3 runs to 17 residues. Trimming at V came to 2 bases and at J to 6 bases, leaving 13 bases not matched to a gene. Germline lookup yields CDR1 ENHRY and CDR2 SYGVKD. The CDR3 is CAISETPADRARDTQYF. CDR3 bases: TGTGCCATCAGTGAGACCCCTGCGGACAGGGCGCGGGATACGCAGTATTTT.

Only a few counts were recorded for this clonotype. The chain combines TRBV6-5 with TRBJ1-5; no definite D call. V lost 4 bases and J lost 5, with 12 bases in between. The CDR3 sequence is 14 residues long. Looked up from germline, CDR1 is MNHEY and CDR2 is SVGAGI. CDR3 loop: CASSSTRMHQPQHF. Here the CDR3 DNA reads TGTGCCAGCAGTTCGACTCGTATGCATCAGCCCCAGCATTTT.

In this sample, this clonotype turned up many times. The chain is built from TRBV11-2 and TRBJ2-6; 7 bases agree with TRBD1. Germline CDR1 is SGHAT and CDR2 is FQNNGV. V lost 6 bases to trimming and J lost 1 base; unmatched junction nucleotides: 9. The CDR3 runs 17 residues. The CDR3 spells CASSLWQGESGANVLTF. CDR3 DNA: TGTGCCAGCAGTCTATGGCAGGGGGAGTCTGGGGCCAACGTCCTGACTTTC.

This clonotype showed up many times. CDR3 amino acids: CASSHAGALRSTGELFF. CDR3 nucleotides: TGTGCCAGCAGCCATGCAGGGGCCCTAAGGAGCACCGGGGAGCTGTTTTTT. This sequence joins TRBV7-9 and TRBJ2-2; a possible D gene is TRBD1 (6 bases). V gave up 5 bases and J gave up 4 bases, with 20 bases separating them. The germline gives CDR1 SEHNR, CDR2 FQNEAQ (reference sequence). The CDR3 is 17 residues long.

This chain connects TRBV5-1 to TRBJ2-7, with D possibly matching TRBD1 (6 bases). V was cut by 3 bases and J by 1 base, with 14 bases left in between. Germline loops: CDR1 SGHRS, CDR2 YFSETQ. This CDR3 spans 15 amino acids. In DNA form, the CDR3 reads TGCGCCAGCAGCTCAGGATGGACAGAATCCTACGAGCAGTACTTC. This gives the protein CASSSGWTESYEQYF.

This clonotype was picked up many times. The rearrangement joins TRBV20-1 to TRBJ2-1, with 9 bases matching TRBD1. This CDR3 is built from 14 residues. Germline CDR1 is DFQATT and CDR2 is SNEGSKA (reference sequence). Trimming took 5 bases from V and 4 from J; bases not matched to a gene: 6. The CDR3 bases are TGCAGTGCTGTACAGGGGGCCGGGTACAATGAGCAGTTCTTC. Translating gives CSAVQGAGYNEQFF.

This clonotype was picked up a small number of times. The J gene is TRBJ1-1, the V gene TRBV6-6; 8 bases agree with TRBD1. The CDR3 runs to 15 residues. Germline loops: CDR1 MNHNY, CDR2 SVGAGI (reference sequence). V lost 9 bases to trimming and J lost 0 bases; unmatched junction nucleotides: 9. This CDR3 is CASYDRGRMNTEAFF. CDR3 sequence (DNA): TGTGCCAGTTATGACAGGGGTAGAATGAACACTGAAGCTTTCTTT.

This clonotype has only a few counts. The chain joins TRBV15 to TRBJ1-1; D is ambiguous. Per the germline V gene, CDR1 is LNHNV and CDR2 is YYDKDF (reference sequence). Trimming pared 4 bases from V and 1 base from J, leaving 10 bases between. This CDR3 is 14 amino acids long. CDR3 sequence: CATSTLAGNTEAFF. The CDR3 nucleotides read TGTGCCACCAGCACCCTGGCCGGGAACACTGAAGCTTTCTTT. The full variable domain, in which reference TRBV15 and TRBJ1-1 provide the parts outside the CDR3, is DAMVIQNPRYQVTQFGKPVTLSCSQTLNHNVMYWYQQKSSQAPKLLFHYYDKDFNNEADTPDNFQSRRPNTSFCFLDIRSPGLGDTAMYLCATSTLAGNTEAFFGQGTRLTVV.

This clonotype was seen repeatedly, ten times or more. The V call is TRBV10-1, the J call TRBJ2-1; D gene ambiguous. Deletions cut 1 base from V and 8 bases from J, with 15 bases between. The CDR3 runs 15 residues. From germline, CDR1 is WNHNN and CDR2 SYGVQD (reference sequence). This CDR3 is CASSELSRPPHEQFF. CDR3 bases: TGCGCCAGCAGTGAGTTGAGCAGACCTCCCCATGAGCAGTTCTTC.

This clonotype was detected ten times or more. The chain joins TRBV7-9 to TRBJ2-3; a weak D match, TRBD1 (6 bases). CDR1 SEHNR and CDR2 FQNEAQ come from the germline V gene (reference sequence). V lost 3 bases to trimming and J lost 0 bases, with 13 bases between them. The CDR3 is 16 residues long. CDR3 region: CASSFDGGGSTDTQYF. CDR3 DNA sequence: TGTGCCAGCAGCTTTGATGGGGGCGGTAGCACAGATACGCAGTATTTT.

A few counts support this clonotype. The chain employs TRBV2 and TRBJ2-7; D is possibly TRBD1 or TRBD2 (6 bases each). Trimming removed 8 bases from V and 2 bases from J, with 19 bases in between. Germline V CDR1 and CDR2: SNHLY, FYNNEI. This CDR3 has 15 amino acids. CDR3 in amino acids: CASHEAPGAPYEQYF. CDR3 DNA: TGTGCCAGCCACGAGGCCCCGGGGGCCCCCTACGAGCAGTACTTC. Full variable domain (remainder filled in from reference TRBV2 and TRBJ2-7): EPEVTQTPSHQVTQMGQEVILRCVPISNHLYFYWYRQILGQKVEFLVSFYNNEISEKSEIFDDQFSVERPDGSNFTLKIRSTKLEDSAMYFCASHEAPGAPYEQYFGPGTRLTVT.

The V call is TRBV25-1, the J call TRBJ2-2; D remains unclear. Between the trimmed V and J ends, which lost 8 bases and 5 bases, there was a span of 9 bases. This CDR3 has 12 amino acids. Germline V gene sequence: CDR1 MGHDK, CDR2 SYGVNS. CDR3 amino acids: CASPSSTGELFF. As DNA, the CDR3 is TGTGCCAGCCCCAGTAGTACCGGGGAGCTGTTTTTT.

Comments on this clonotype: One base away lies a much larger clone, so this may be a sequencing read error. V gene TRBV7-9 combines with J gene TRBJ2-7; perhaps TRBD1 as D (5 bases). Germline V lookup: CDR1 SEHNR, CDR2 FQNEAQ (reference sequence). V lost 7 bases and J lost 2, with 15 bases in between. There are 14 residues in the CDR3. CDR3 loop: CASTWGIKPYEQYF. CDR3 DNA sequence: TGTGCCAGCACCTGGGGCATAAAACCCTACGAGCAGTACTTC.

This clonotype was seen repeatedly, ten times or more. V is TRBV7-3 and J is TRBJ1-2; D is perhaps TRBD1 (6 bases). V dropped 5 bases and J dropped 5 bases, with 6 bases sitting between them. This CDR3 has 11 residues. The germline V gene has CDR1 SGHTA and CDR2 FQGTGA. The CDR3 DNA follows: TGTGCCAGCAGCCAGGGGTATGGCTACACCTTC. Translated, it gives CASSQGYGYTF.

This clonotype came up once. A much bigger clone sits one base away, suggesting this may be a read error. The gene calls are TRBV7-3 and TRBJ2-1; D is perhaps TRBD1 or TRBD2 (5 bases each). Germline values: CDR1 SGHTA, CDR2 FQGTGA. The CDR3 spans 16 residues. The CDR3 bases are TGTGCCAGCAGCTTAATTGGGGGAACCACCTACAATGGGCAGTTCTTC. Translated: CASSLIGGTTYNGQFF.

The genes are TRBV7-7 and TRBJ2-2; D ambiguous. The CDR3 loop spans 14 amino acids. Trimming took off 0 bases at V and 8 bases at J, with 10 bases between the two ends. CDR1 is SSHAT, CDR2 FNYEAQ, per germline (reference sequence). CDR3 DNA sequence: TGTGCCAGCAGCTTAGCGATGGGTTCTGGGGAGCTGTTTTTT. Amino acid sequence: CASSLAMGSGELFF.

This clonotype has just a few counts. This rearrangement joins TRBV19 to TRBJ2-3; no firm D call. The germline V gene has CDR1 LNHDA and CDR2 SQIVND (reference sequence). The CDR3 has 14 residues. The ends were cut back, 3 bases at V and 1 base at J, with 8 bases in the middle. This CDR3 reads CASSIHQRTDTQYF. The CDR3 nucleotides are TGTGCCAGTAGTATTCACCAGCGCACAGATACGCAGTATTTT.

The CDR3 DNA reads TGTGCCAGCAGCCAGCTGGGTGCAGAAGCTAACTATGGCTACACCTTC. The encoded protein is CASSQLGAEANYGYTF. The J gene is TRBJ1-2, the V gene TRBV14; D uncertain. The V gene lost 3 bases and the J gene lost 0 bases, with 14 bases spanning the gap. CDR1 SGHDN and CDR2 FVKESK come from the germline V gene. The CDR3 is 16 amino acids.

Points on this clonotype: One end of the junction fails to match germline, which may point to a read error. The V gene is TRBV5-1, the J gene TRBJ1-4; TRBD1 is a possible D gene (6 bases). The germline gives CDR1 SGHRS, CDR2 YFSETQ. CDR3 length: 14 amino acids. DNA for the CDR3: TGTGCAAGCAGCTTTAGGGACAAGGGGGAAAAAATGTTTTTT. Its protein is CASSFRDKGEKMFF.

In this sample, this clonotype turned up a few times. J is TRBJ2-1 and V is TRBV2; D not certain. This CDR3 is built from 15 residues. Deletions cut 6 bases from V and 1 base from J, with 13 bases between. The germline V gene has CDR1 SNHLY and CDR2 FYNNEI. The CDR3 sequence is CASRVLERSYNEQFF. DNA of the CDR3: TGTGCCAGCAGGGTCCTAGAGAGATCCTACAATGAGCAGTTCTTC.

This chain connects TRBV20-1 to TRBJ1-5; no definite D call. From germline, CDR1 is DFQATT and CDR2 SNEGSKA (reference sequence). There are 14 residues in the CDR3. V was clipped by 5 bases and J by 3 bases, with 14 bases between them. The CDR3: CSASDGKINQPQHF. CDR3 sequence (DNA): TGCAGTGCTTCCGACGGGAAGATCAATCAGCCCCAGCATTTT.

This clonotype was counted between two and nine times. The V gene is TRBV27, the J gene TRBJ2-5; no definite D call. CDR1 and CDR2 (germline): MNHEY, SMNVEV (reference sequence). The germline V and J ends were trimmed by 7 bases and 5 bases, with 8 bases remaining between them. CDR3 length: 11 amino acids. The CDR3, as DNA: TGTGCCAGCATTGACCGGGAGACCCAGTACTTC. It encodes CASIDRETQYF.

This clonotype was recorded a few times. V gene TRBV25-1 combines with J gene TRBJ2-7; 9 positions match TRBD1. Per the germline V gene, CDR1 is MGHDK and CDR2 is SYGVNS. V lost 2 bases to trimming and J lost 3 bases; unmatched junction nucleotides: 8. The CDR3 consists of 16 residues. This CDR3 reads CASSEHKGQGFYEQYF. The CDR3 DNA follows: TGTGCCAGCAGTGAACATAAGGGACAGGGCTTCTACGAGCAGTACTTC.